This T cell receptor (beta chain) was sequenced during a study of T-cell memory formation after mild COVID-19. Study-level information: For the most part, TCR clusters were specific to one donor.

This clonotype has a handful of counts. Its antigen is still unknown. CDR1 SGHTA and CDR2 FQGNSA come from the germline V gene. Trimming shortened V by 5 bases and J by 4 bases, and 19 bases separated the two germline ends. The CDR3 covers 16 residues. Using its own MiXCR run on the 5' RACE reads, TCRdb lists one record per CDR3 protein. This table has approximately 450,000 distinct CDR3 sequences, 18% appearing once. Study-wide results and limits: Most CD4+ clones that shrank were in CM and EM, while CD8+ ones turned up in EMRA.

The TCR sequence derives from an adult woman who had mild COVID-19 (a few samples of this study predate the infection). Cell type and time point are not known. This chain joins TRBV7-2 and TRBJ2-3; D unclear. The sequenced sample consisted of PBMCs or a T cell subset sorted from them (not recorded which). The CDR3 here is CASSPPYYGNADTQYF. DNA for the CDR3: TGTGCCAGCAGCCCCCCTTATTACGGCAATGCAGATACGCAGTATTTT.